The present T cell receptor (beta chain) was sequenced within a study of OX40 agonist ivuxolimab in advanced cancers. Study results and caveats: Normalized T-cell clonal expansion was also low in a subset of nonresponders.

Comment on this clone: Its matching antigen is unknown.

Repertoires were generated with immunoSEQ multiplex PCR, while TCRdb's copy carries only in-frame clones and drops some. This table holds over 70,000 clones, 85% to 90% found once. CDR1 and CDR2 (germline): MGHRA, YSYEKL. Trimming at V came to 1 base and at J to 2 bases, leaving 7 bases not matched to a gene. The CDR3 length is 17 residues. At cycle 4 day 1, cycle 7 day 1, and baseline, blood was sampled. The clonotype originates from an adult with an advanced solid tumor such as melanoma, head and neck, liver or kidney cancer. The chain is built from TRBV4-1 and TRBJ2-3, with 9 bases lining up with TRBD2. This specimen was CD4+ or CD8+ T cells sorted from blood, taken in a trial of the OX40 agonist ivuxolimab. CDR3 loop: CASSQASGVQLTDTQYF. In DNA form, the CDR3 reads TGCGCCAGCAGCCAAGCTAGCGGGGTGCAACTCACAGATACGCAGTATTTT.